Presented here are 32 T cell receptor beta chains from one specimen sequenced in a study of blood T cell repertoires in COVID-19. Produced via immunoSEQ multiplex PCR; TCRdb's table is partial and in-frame only. The data contain about 200,000 clones, around 90% of them singletons. The specimen sequenced was peripheral blood. These receptors were obtained from a man aged 45-60 years with acute or convalescent COVID-19.

The chain recombines TRBV10-3 with TRBJ2-5; 9 bases match TRBD1. J gave up 4 bases and V 6 bases, and 9 bases lay outside the gene matches. This CDR3 region has 15 residues. Germline values: CDR1 ENHRY, CDR2 SYGVKD. The CDR3 coding sequence is TGTGCCATCAGCAGGACAGGGGAAGAGGGAGAGACCCAGTACTTC. Translation gives CAISRTGEEGETQYF.

This chain connects TRBV5-1 to TRBJ1-5; D might be TRBD1 (6 bases). The V end was cut by 4 bases, the J end by 3 bases, with 11 bases between. The CDR3 consists of 14 residues. Looked up from germline, CDR1 is SGHRS and CDR2 is YFSETQ. The CDR3 region is CASSPDSPNQPQHF. For the CDR3, the DNA is TGCGCCAGCAGCCCGGACAGCCCCAATCAGCCCCAGCATTTT.

V gene TRBV4-1 combines with J gene TRBJ2-2, with D possibly being TRBD1 (7 bases). Germline V gene lookup returns CDR1 MGHRA and CDR2 YSYEKL. Trimming took 4 bases from V and 4 from J, leaving 16 bases between them. CDR3 length: 16 amino acids. The CDR3: CASSPGGRRATGELFF. In nucleotides, the CDR3 is TGCGCCAGCAGCCCAGGGGGGAGGCGGGCCACCGGGGAGCTGTTTTTT.

CDR3 bases: TGTGCCAGCTCACCACCGGGGCTCGGCGAGCAGTACGTC. It is translated as CASSPPGLGEQYV. V usage is TRBV18 and J usage is TRBJ2-7, with TRBD1 as a possible D gene (5 bases). Trimming removed 0 bases at V and 6 bases at J, with 9 bases between. The CDR3 totals 13 residues. Looked up from germline, CDR1 is KGHSH and CDR2 is LQKENI.

The rearrangement links TRBV28 to TRBJ1-2; a possible D gene is TRBD1 (5 bases). This CDR3 is 11 amino acids long. With 9 bases removed from V and 7 bases from J, the gap between germline ends came to 12 bases. CDR1 is MDHEN, CDR2 SYDVKM, per germline. The CDR3 DNA reads as TGTGCCAGTTCCTACAGGTCTGGCTACACCTTC. Residues: CASSYRSGYTF.

The chain has TRBV28 and TRBJ2-5; D may be TRBD2 (6 bases). The CDR3 has 14 amino acids. V was clipped by 7 bases and J by 5 bases, with 17 bases between them. Germline V lookup: CDR1 MDHEN, CDR2 SYDVKM. The CDR3 loop is CASIEGTLRETQYF. DNA for the CDR3: TGTGCCAGCATTGAGGGGACTCTTAGGGAGACCCAGTACTTC.

The rearrangement links TRBV10-3 to TRBJ1-1; the match to TRBD1 covers 7 bases. V trimming: 5 bases; J trimming: 8 bases; junction bases outside the gene matches: 5. From germline, CDR1 is ENHRY and CDR2 SYGVKD. The CDR3 consists of 12 residues. The CDR3 here is CAISNRGTEAFF. As DNA, the CDR3 is TGTGCCATCAGTAACAGGGGTACCGAAGCTTTCTTT.

The chain employs TRBV7-2 and TRBJ2-1; tentatively, D is TRBD1 (7 bases). Trimming took off 7 bases at V and 0 bases at J, with 13 bases between the two ends. This CDR3 is 15 amino acids long. Looked up from germline, CDR1 is SGHTA and CDR2 is FQGNSA. The CDR3 protein is CASIRGAGSYNEQFF. CDR3 sequence (DNA): TGTGCCAGCATCAGGGGGGCAGGCTCCTACAATGAGCAGTTCTTC.

The chain has TRBV19 and TRBJ2-7; 10 bases line up with TRBD2. The germline CDR1 and CDR2 sequences are LNHDA and SQIVND (reference sequence). This CDR3 region has 14 residues. J gave up 2 bases and V 5 bases, and 3 bases lay outside the gene matches. The CDR3 nucleotides read TGTGCCAGTAGTCCCCTAGCGGGAGCCTACGAGCAGTACTTC. Amino acids: CASSPLAGAYEQYF.

V gene TRBV7-9 combines with J gene TRBJ1-4; 7 bases are a match to TRBD1. V was pared by 5 bases and J by 0 bases, with 3 bases of the junction left unmatched. The CDR3 loop spans 15 amino acids. Germline values: CDR1 SEHNR, CDR2 FQNEAQ (reference sequence). The CDR3 is CASSDRETTNEKLFF. The CDR3 DNA sequence: TGTGCCAGCAGCGACAGGGAAACAACTAATGAAAAACTGTTTTTT. Based on the CDR3 plus reference TRBV7-9 and TRBJ1-4, the full variable domain is DTGVSQNPRHKITKRGQNVTFRCDPISEHNRLYWYRQTLGQGPEFLTYFQNEAQLEKSRLLSDRFSAERPKGSFSTLEIQRTEQGDSAMYLCASSDRETTNEKLFFGSGTQLSVL.

The chain recombines TRBV7-3 with TRBJ1-5, with TRBD1 matching over 10 bases. This CDR3 has 16 amino acids. Germline V CDR1 and CDR2: SGHTA, FQGTGA. V shed 5 bases, J shed 7 bases, and the junction held 11 bases outside the gene matches. The CDR3, as DNA: TGTGCCAGCAGCCCCAATCGACAGGGGGCAGAACAGCCCCAGCATTTT. Encoded protein: CASSPNRQGAEQPQHF. Supplemented by reference TRBV7-3 and TRBJ1-5, the full variable domain reads GAGVSQTPSNKVTEKGKYVELRCDPISGHTALYWYRQSLGQGPEFLIYFQGTGAADDSGLPNDRFFAVRPEGSVSTLKIQRTERGDSAVYLCASSPNRQGAEQPQHFGDGTRLSIL.

V gene TRBV7-9 combines with J gene TRBJ2-3, with TRBD2 as a possible D gene (6 bases). The germline V gene encodes CDR1 SEHNR and CDR2 FQNEAQ (reference sequence). With 5 bases removed from V and 0 bases from J, the gap between germline ends came to 12 bases. The CDR3 totals 15 residues. CDR3 bases: TGTGCCAGCAGCACCGGACTATACAGCACAGATACGCAGTATTTT. Protein product: CASSTGLYSTDTQYF.

This sequence joins TRBV19 and TRBJ1-5; 11 positions match TRBD1. The germline gives CDR1 LNHDA, CDR2 SQIVND (reference sequence). The CDR3 is 16 amino acids. J gave up 5 bases and V 5 bases, and 8 bases lay outside the gene matches. The CDR3 DNA is TGTGCCAGTAGTTGGACAGGGGGCATGGCGGATCAGCCCCAGCATTTT. Translated: CASSWTGGMADQPQHF.

The V gene is TRBV18, the J gene TRBJ1-1, with D possibly matching TRBD1 (6 bases). Deletions cut 4 bases from V and 3 bases from J, with 9 bases between. Germline-derived CDR1 and CDR2 are KGHSH and LQKENI. The CDR3 spans 13 residues. CDR3 nucleotides: TGTGCCAGCTCACAACAGGGAGACACTGAAGCTTTCTTT. It translates to CASSQQGDTEAFF.

V and J are TRBV15 and TRBJ1-3; TRBD1 agrees at 7 bases. The germline V gene has CDR1 LNHNV and CDR2 YYDKDF (reference sequence). Unmatched junction bases numbered 9, after V lost 4 bases and J lost 0 bases. This CDR3 region has 17 residues. CDR3 coding DNA: TGTGCCACCAGCAACTGGGACAGTTCTTACTCTGGAAACACCATATATTTT. Residues: CATSNWDSSYSGNTIYF. The variable domain in full, completed from reference TRBV15 and TRBJ1-3, reads DAMVIQNPRYQVTQFGKPVTLSCSQTLNHNVMYWYQQKSSQAPKLLFHYYDKDFNNEADTPDNFQSRRPNTSFCFLDIRSPGLGDTAMYLCATSNWDSSYSGNTIYFGEGSWLTVV.

To note about this clone: At one end the junction does not follow the germline gene, possibly because of a read error. The rearrangement links TRBV9 to TRBJ1-2; D remains unclear. The CDR3 is 14 residues long. Germline V lookup: CDR1 SGDLS, CDR2 YYNGEE. The CDR3 coding sequence is TGTGCCAGCACCGTAGGCCAGGCCTACTATGGCTACACCTTC. Residues: CASTVGQAYYGYTF.

This clone occurred once. The gene calls are TRBV7-9 and TRBJ1-1; D unresolved. CDR3 length equals 15 residues. Trimming removed 6 bases at V and 2 bases at J, with 16 bases between. Germline values: CDR1 SEHNR, CDR2 FQNEAQ (reference sequence). CDR3: CASRSLSSLNTEAFF. Here the CDR3 DNA reads TGTGCCAGCAGATCTCTGTCCAGTCTCAACACTGAAGCTTTCTTT.

The chain employs TRBV19 and TRBJ2-7; 7 nucleotides agree with TRBD1. Germline assignment: CDR1 LNHDA and CDR2 SQIVND (reference sequence). With 5 bases clipped from V and 2 bases from J, the junction kept 3 bases outside the gene matches. The CDR3 runs 13 residues. The CDR3 nucleotides read TGTGCCAGTAGTTCCGGGACAGCCTACGAGCAGTACTTC. It is translated as CASSSGTAYEQYF. Variable domain in full (rest from reference TRBV19 and TRBJ2-7): DGGITQSPKYLFRKEGQNVTLSCEQNLNHDAMYWYRQDPGQGLRLIYYSQIVNDFQKGDIAEGYSVSREKKESFPLTVTSAQKNPTAFYLCASSSGTAYEQYFGPGTRLTVT.

The V call is TRBV3-1 (or the pseudogene TRBV3-2), the J call TRBJ2-1; no firm D call. Trimming shortened V by 8 bases and J by 9 bases, and 17 bases separated the two germline ends. The CDR3 runs 13 residues. Per the germline V gene, CDR1 is LGHDT and CDR2 is YNNKEL (reference sequence). The CDR3 protein is CASRTNPRSEQFF. DNA of the CDR3: TGTGCCAGCCGAACTAACCCCAGATCTGAGCAGTTCTTC.

CDR3 loop: CASRQRFGGGQGSNQPQHF. In DNA form, the CDR3 reads TGTGCCAGCAGGCAAAGGTTTGGGGGGGGACAGGGAAGCAATCAGCCCCAGCATTTT. The gene calls are TRBV21-1 and TRBJ1-5; TRBD1 is taken as the D call from the table, unchecked against the DNA. TRBV21-1 is tagged as a pseudogene. This CDR3 region has 19 residues.

The rearrangement joins TRBV6-5 to TRBJ2-7, with 8 bases fitting TRBD2. Germline CDR1 is MNHEY and CDR2 is SVGAGI. The CDR3 loop spans 13 amino acids. Trimming cost V 7 bases and J 5 bases; bases outside gene matches: 7. The CDR3 DNA follows: TGTGCCAGCAAGACGGGACTAGTCAACGAGCAGTACTTC. Amino acids: CASKTGLVNEQYF.

Comment on this clone: One junction end does not reproduce the germline sequence, and a read error may be involved. The V and J genes are TRBV9 and TRBJ2-7, with D perhaps TRBD1 (5 bases). This CDR3 comprises 14 residues. Per the germline V gene, CDR1 is SGDLS and CDR2 is YYNGEE. The CDR3 protein is CASSVAGQSSEQYF. Written as DNA, the CDR3 is TGTGCCAGCAGCGTAGCCGGACAATCCTCCGAGCAGTACTTC.

The genes are TRBV7-2 and TRBJ2-5, with TRBD2 matching 7 bases. The CDR3 loop spans 12 amino acids. Germline loops: CDR1 SGHTA, CDR2 FQGNSA. J was trimmed by 11 bases and V by 1 base; bases with no gene match: 4. This chain's CDR3 is CASSLDRTRQYF. In nucleotides, the CDR3 is TGTGCCAGCAGCTTAGACCGGACTAGACAGTACTTC. Together with reference TRBV7-2 and TRBJ2-5, the CDR3 gives the full variable domain: GAGVSQSPSNKVTEKGKDVELRCDPISGHTALYWYRQSLGQGLEFLIYFQGNSAPDKSGLPSDRFSAERTGGSVSTLTIQRTQQEDSAVYLCASSLDRTRQYFGPGTRLLVL.

The chain combines TRBV19 with TRBJ1-3; no reliable D call. Between the trimmed V and J ends, which lost 5 bases and 0 bases, there was a span of 5 bases. CDR3 size: 13 residues. The germline V gene encodes CDR1 LNHDA and CDR2 SQIVND (reference sequence). As DNA, the CDR3 is TGTGCCAGTAGTTCCGTCTCTGGAAACACCATATATTTT. Its translation is CASSSVSGNTIYF.

V usage is TRBV4-1 and J usage is TRBJ2-2; TRBD1 is a possible D gene (6 bases). The CDR3 runs to 14 residues. The V and J ends lost 6 bases and 4 bases respectively, with 12 bases between them. Germline CDR1 is MGHRA and CDR2 is YSYEKL. The CDR3 loop reads CASRLTGLTGELFF. Here the CDR3 DNA reads TGCGCCAGCAGGTTAACAGGGCTCACCGGGGAGCTGTTTTTT.

The chain carries TRBV19 and TRBJ1-5, with unresolved D. Germline V CDR1 and CDR2: LNHDA, SQIVND (reference sequence). The CDR3 has 17 amino acids. Trimming cost V 6 bases and J 3 bases, with 21 bases left between them. The CDR3 region has the DNA TGTGCCAGTAGCCGCCAGGCGGGCGTGAACAACAATCAGCCCCAGCATTTT. It specifies CASSRQAGVNNNQPQHF.

The V gene is TRBV3-1 (or the pseudogene TRBV3-2), the J gene TRBJ1-4; 7 bases fit TRBD1. V shed 3 bases, J shed 7 bases, and the junction held 11 bases outside the gene matches. Germline values: CDR1 LGHDT, CDR2 YNNKEL (reference sequence). The CDR3 extends over 16 amino acids. CDR3 DNA sequence: TGTGCCAGCAGCCAGAAGGGGGCAGCGTGGGGTGAAAAACTGTTTTTT. Translating it yields CASSQKGAAWGEKLFF.

The J gene is TRBJ2-1, the V gene TRBV5-6; D is ambiguous. The CDR3 extends over 11 amino acids. CDR1 is SGHDT, CDR2 YYEEEE, per germline. The germline V and J ends were trimmed by 1 base and 8 bases, with 4 bases remaining between them. The CDR3 loop is CASSLLDEQFF. CDR3 nucleotides: TGTGCCAGCAGCTTGCTCGATGAGCAGTTCTTC.

This chain uses TRBV4-1 with TRBJ2-5, with unresolved D. This CDR3 comprises 13 residues. V was shortened by 3 bases and J by 5 bases, with 10 bases between the two germline ends. From germline, CDR1 is MGHRA and CDR2 YSYEKL. CDR3 protein: CASSQTLRETQYF. The CDR3 bases are TGCGCCAGCAGCCAGACCTTGCGGGAGACCCAGTACTTC.

The chain combines TRBV10-3 with TRBJ1-5; D gene unclear. The CDR3 spans 15 residues. Germline CDR1 is ENHRY and CDR2 is SYGVKD. The V gene lost 2 bases and the J gene lost 0 bases, with 8 bases spanning the gap. CDR3 bases: TGTGCCATCAGTGAGCGGGGTTATAGCAATCAGCCCCAGCATTTT. Its translation is CAISERGYSNQPQHF.

The chain recombines TRBV9 with TRBJ1-1, with 8 bases identical to TRBD1. The J segment lost 5 bases and the V segment lost 3 bases, leaving 9 bases of the junction unmatched. This CDR3 region has 15 residues. Germline lookup yields CDR1 SGDLS and CDR2 YYNGEE. The CDR3 bases are TGTGCCAGCAGCGGCGGACAGGGAGTGGGTACTGAAGCTTTCTTT. Its translation: CASSGGQGVGTEAFF.

The chain couples TRBV4-2 to TRBJ1-5; TRBD1 is a possible D gene (5 bases). Trimming took 0 bases from V and 1 from J, leaving 7 bases between them. The CDR3 has 15 residues. The germline V gene encodes CDR1 LGHNA and CDR2 YNFKEQ. The CDR3 nucleotides are TGTGCCAGCAGCCAAGAGGGGCGGAGCAATCAGCCCCAGCATTTT. This encodes CASSQEGRSNQPQHF.